What follows are 26 T cell receptor beta chains derived from one specimen sequenced in a study of Ad26.COV2.S vaccination and SARS-CoV-2 variants. TCRdb's table, derived via immunoSEQ multiplex PCR, lists solely in-frame clones and lacks some. The table lists about 350,000 clones, 86% of them singletons. Treatment denoted: some 19 received Ad26.COV2.S at low or high dose, single or two shots; about 5 received placebo; per-sample allocation not given. Samples analyzed were those drawn on day 63 after the first vaccine or placebo injection. The sample was peripheral blood, taken in a trial of Ad26.COV2.S vaccine versus placebo. The receptors were gathered from a person aged 18-60 years who received the Ad26.COV2.S COVID-19 vaccine or a placebo.

The chain joins TRBV24-1 to TRBJ1-3, with D unresolved. The V gene lost 3 bases and the J gene lost 4 bases, with 9 bases spanning the gap. The germline V gene encodes CDR1 KGHDR and CDR2 SFDVKD. The CDR3 has 14 residues. CDR3 residues: CATSDPRNGNTIYF. For the CDR3, the DNA is TGTGCCACCAGTGATCCGAGAAACGGAAACACCATATATTTT.

In the case of this clone: The same CDR3 is also encoded by other DNA sequences in this sample. The J gene is TRBJ2-7, the V gene TRBV28; D is uncertain. This CDR3 is built from 12 residues. V was trimmed by 2 bases and J by 2 bases, leaving 4 bases between them. Germline CDR1 reads MDHEN; CDR2 reads SYDVKM. CDR3 amino acids: CASSLGAYEQYF. CDR3 bases: TGTGCCAGCAGTTTAGGGGCCTACGAGCAGTACTTC.

Ten or more counts support this clone. The V call is TRBV28, the J call TRBJ1-2; TRBD1 agrees at 9 bases. Losses at the gene ends were 7 bases for V and 1 base for J; bases not matched to a gene: 7. The germline CDR1 and CDR2 sequences are MDHEN and SYDVKM. This CDR3 is built from 15 residues. CDR3 nucleotides: TGTGCCAGCACGTTTCTGGACAGGGGTAACTATGGCTACACCTTC. Encoded protein: CASTFLDRGNYGYTF.

The gene calls are TRBV19 and TRBJ1-1; TRBD1 matches 7 bases. The V gene's germline CDR1 is LNHDA and CDR2 SQIVND (reference sequence). With V trimmed by 3 bases and J by 0 bases, 13 bases remained unmatched. The length of the CDR3 is 18 residues. CDR3 region: CASSIRGTAGFLNTEAFF. The CDR3 DNA is TGTGCCAGTAGTATCCGCGGGACAGCAGGATTCCTGAACACTGAAGCTTTCTTT.

This clone has just one count. The chain joins TRBV30 to TRBJ2-3; D perhaps matches TRBD1 (6 bases). This CDR3 region has 13 residues. Germline V lookup: CDR1 GTSNPN, CDR2 SVGIG (reference sequence). Trimming removed 7 bases from V and 2 bases from J, with 13 bases in between. The CDR3 region is CAYMTGNTDTQYF. In nucleotides, the CDR3 is TGTGCCTACATGACAGGTAACACAGATACGCAGTATTTT.

This clone was seen just once. The J gene is TRBJ2-2, the V gene TRBV11-2, with 8 bases identical to TRBD2. This CDR3 region has 16 residues. With 5 bases clipped from V and 9 bases from J, the junction kept 14 bases outside the gene matches. Germline CDR1 SGHAT, CDR2 FQNNGV. The CDR3: CASSLGGRGGHRELFF. The CDR3 DNA follows: TGTGCCAGCAGCCTTGGAGGTCGGGGGGGCCACAGGGAGCTGTTTTTT.

The V and J genes are TRBV7-8 and TRBJ2-3; 11 bases align to TRBD1. The CDR3 has 17 amino acids. Germline lookup yields CDR1 SGHVS and CDR2 FQNEAQ. Trimming took 7 bases from V and 5 from J; bases not matched to a gene: 14. The chain's CDR3 is CASTEGTGGQGLDTQYF. The DNA for the CDR3 is TGTGCCAGCACGGAGGGGACAGGGGGACAAGGATTAGATACGCAGTATTTT.

The chain couples TRBV28 to TRBJ2-1; D may be TRBD1 or TRBD2 (5 bases each). This CDR3 spans 15 amino acids. The V end was cut by 5 bases, the J end by 3 bases, with 14 bases between. Germline V gives CDR1 MDHEN, CDR2 SYDVKM. The CDR3 protein is CASSQSTGLYNEQFF. CDR3 coding DNA: TGTGCCAGCAGTCAATCTACAGGACTCTACAATGAGCAGTTCTTC.

V gene TRBV6-5 combines with J gene TRBJ2-7, with TRBD1 matching 8 bases. This CDR3 is 12 amino acids long. Germline CDR1 reads MNHEY; CDR2 reads SVGAGI. V lost 11 bases, J lost 1 base, and 4 bases stayed unmatched. The CDR3 nucleotides read TGTGCCGTAGACAGGGGATCCTACGAGCAGTACTTC. Its protein is CAVDRGSYEQYF.

This clone was found once. The chain uses TRBV7-9 and TRBJ2-1; tentative D call: TRBD1 (6 bases). Trimming pared 1 base from V and 4 bases from J, leaving 11 bases between. In germline, CDR1 is SEHNR, CDR2 FQNEAQ (reference sequence). The CDR3 loop spans 15 amino acids. The CDR3 loop is CASSLEGVGYNEQFF. The DNA for the CDR3 is TGTGCCAGCAGCTTAGAGGGGGTCGGTTACAATGAGCAGTTCTTC.

This clone was counted between two and nine times. The rearrangement joins TRBV12-3 or TRBV12-4 to TRBJ2-1; D gene unclear. The ends were cut back, 3 bases at V and 4 bases at J, with 4 bases in the middle. The CDR3 is made up of 12 amino acids. The CDR3 spells CASSFGYNEQFF. CDR3 bases: TGTGCCAGCAGTTTTGGTTACAATGAGCAGTTCTTC.

The chain carries TRBV6-2 or TRBV6-3 and TRBJ2-7; 9 nucleotides match TRBD1. The germline V gene has CDR1 MNHEY and CDR2 SVGEGT. The CDR3 contains 17 residues. V lost 2 bases and J lost 1; bases outside the gene matches: 9. CDR3 DNA: TGTGCCAGCAGTTACCATCCGGGACAGGGACAATCCTACGAGCAGTACTTC. It translates to CASSYHPGQGQSYEQYF.

This clone was seen a single time. The chain recombines TRBV7-2 with TRBJ1-4; no definite D call. Germline V CDR1 and CDR2: SGHTA, FQGNSA. CDR3 length equals 15 residues. Trimming removed 2 bases from V and 9 bases from J, with 16 bases in between. CDR3 residues: CASSLSVPNAKKLFF. CDR3 DNA sequence: TGTGCCAGCAGCTTATCTGTGCCGAACGCGAAAAAACTGTTTTTT.

The CDR3 loop is CASSLSGLGNEQFF. Written as DNA, the CDR3 is TGTGCCAGCAGCCTTAGCGGTTTAGGGAATGAGCAGTTCTTC. V usage is TRBV4-2 and J usage is TRBJ2-1, with D maybe TRBD2 (6 bases). The V gene's germline CDR1 is LGHNA and CDR2 YNFKEQ. The CDR3 length is 14 residues. Trimming took 4 bases from V and 7 from J, leaving 14 bases between them.

Worth noting for this clone: The CDR3 does not close with the conserved phenylalanine or tryptophan, likely indicating a read error. The limits of the CDR3 on the DNA are not certain, so only TCRdb's listed CDR3 is given. The V gene is TRBV3-1 (or the pseudogene TRBV3-2), the J gene TRBJ2-7. Germline V gene sequence: CDR1 LGHDT, CDR2 YNNKEL (reference sequence). The CDR3 has 12 residues if both end residues are counted. The CDR3 is CASSPPPWDPAG.

The chain combines TRBV7-9 with TRBJ2-7; D uncertain. Germline CDR1 and CDR2: SEHNR and FQNEAQ (reference sequence). This CDR3 spans 14 amino acids. The V end was cut by 5 bases, the J end by 7 bases, with 18 bases between. DNA of the CDR3: TGTGCCAGCAGCCCCGCGGAAAGTCGATGGGAGCAGTACTTC. It yields the protein CASSPAESRWEQYF.

The rearrangement links TRBV4-1 to TRBJ2-5, with 7 bases fitting TRBD2. With V trimmed by 4 bases and J by 5 bases, 13 bases remained unmatched. The CDR3 is 16 amino acids. Germline V gives CDR1 MGHRA, CDR2 YSYEKL. DNA of the CDR3: TGCGCCAGCAGCCGGGGCGGGGCGGGAGTTTGGGAGACCCAGTACTTC. Translation: CASSRGGAGVWETQYF.

J is TRBJ2-5 and V is TRBV7-8; 15 bases are a match to TRBD2. The CDR3 is 17 amino acids. Germline V gene lookup returns CDR1 SGHVS and CDR2 FQNEAQ. V lost 4 bases and J lost 5; bases outside the gene matches: 8. CDR3 nucleotides: TGTGCCAGCAGCTCTCGGACTAGCGGGAGGGCCAATGAGACCCAGTACTTC. Protein: CASSSRTSGRANETQYF.

The rearrangement uses TRBV30 and TRBJ2-7; tentative D call: TRBD2 (5 bases). Germline assignment: CDR1 GTSNPN and CDR2 SVGIG (reference sequence). The CDR3 covers 13 residues. The V end lost 0 bases, the J end lost 6 bases, and 12 bases lay between the germline ends. DNA for the CDR3: TGTGCCTGGAGTGTACTTACAGCGGCCGAGCAGTACTTC. This gives the protein CAWSVLTAAEQYF. Full variable domain (remainder filled in from reference TRBV30 and TRBJ2-7): SQTIHQWPATLVQPVGSPLSLECTVEGTSNPNLYWYRQAAGRGLQLLFYSVGIGQISSEVPQNLSASRPQDRQFILSSKKLLLSDSGFYLCAWSVLTAAEQYFGPGTRLTVT.

Points on this clone: The sample holds other DNA sequences that translate to the same CDR3. J is TRBJ2-1 and V is TRBV12-3 or TRBV12-4; unclear D gene. The CDR3 loop spans 12 amino acids. Trimming pared 1 base from V and 4 bases from J, leaving 2 bases between. DNA of the CDR3: TGTGCCAGCAGTTTAGGTTACAATGAGCAGTTCTTC. It translates to CASSLGYNEQFF.

V usage is TRBV7-3 and J usage is TRBJ2-1; 13 bases fit TRBD2. V lost 5 bases to trimming and J lost 7 bases; unmatched junction nucleotides: 5. The CDR3 extends over 15 amino acids. The germline V gene encodes CDR1 SGHTA and CDR2 FQGTGA. CDR3 region: CASSQLAGGPNEQFF. CDR3 nucleotides: TGTGCCAGCAGCCAACTAGCGGGAGGGCCAAATGAGCAGTTCTTC.

This clone was counted ten times or more. The V call is TRBV19, the J call TRBJ1-2; possibly TRBD1 for D (5 bases). Germline V gene sequence: CDR1 LNHDA, CDR2 SQIVND (reference sequence). The germline V and J ends were trimmed by 7 bases and 3 bases, with 15 bases remaining between them. This CDR3 has 14 amino acids. The CDR3 spells CASIGAGRYYGYTF. The CDR3 coding sequence is TGTGCCAGTATTGGGGCAGGGAGGTACTATGGCTACACCTTC.

V usage is TRBV6-1 and J usage is TRBJ1-2; no clear D. This CDR3 spans 17 amino acids. Trimming pared 3 bases from V and 0 bases from J, leaving 17 bases between. Germline-derived CDR1 and CDR2 are MNHNS and SASEGT. The CDR3 DNA reads as TGTGCCAGCAGTGACCCCCGTTCGTGGTCCTCTAACTATGGCTACACCTTC. It is translated as CASSDPRSWSSNYGYTF.

The V gene is TRBV4-1, the J gene TRBJ2-1, with D possibly matching TRBD2 (6 bases). The V gene's germline CDR1 is MGHRA and CDR2 YSYEKL. Trimming removed 8 bases at V and 3 bases at J, with 20 bases between. There are 16 residues in the CDR3. This CDR3 reads CASSSRGTGVYNEQFF. Written as DNA, the CDR3 is TGCGCCAGCTCATCCCGGGGGACGGGGGTCTACAATGAGCAGTTCTTC.

Only a few counts were recorded for this clone. The chain recombines TRBV7-3 with TRBJ2-1, with D maybe TRBD2 (5 bases). Deletions cut 7 bases from V and 8 bases from J, with 24 bases between. The CDR3 is made up of 16 amino acids. CDR1 SGHTA and CDR2 FQGTGA come from the germline V gene. In DNA form, the CDR3 reads TGTGCCAGCACCCCGGGATTTGGACCTCCCGAGGATGAGCAGTTCTTC. Its protein is CASTPGFGPPEDEQFF. Together with reference TRBV7-3 and TRBJ2-1, the CDR3 gives the full variable domain: GAGVSQTPSNKVTEKGKYVELRCDPISGHTALYWYRQSLGQGPEFLIYFQGTGAADDSGLPNDRFFAVRPEGSVSTLKIQRTERGDSAVYLCASTPGFGPPEDEQFFGPGTRLTVL.

V gene TRBV27 combines with J gene TRBJ1-2; tentative D call: TRBD1 (5 bases). The CDR3 has 17 amino acids. V lost 7 bases, J lost 0 bases, and 21 bases lay in between. Germline V gene sequence: CDR1 MNHEY, CDR2 SMNVEV (reference sequence). CDR3 sequence reads: CASIGIPPGRANYGYTF. The CDR3 DNA is TGTGCCAGCATCGGGATCCCCCCAGGGAGAGCTAACTATGGCTACACCTTC.